This T cell receptor beta chain came from a study of blood T cell repertoires in COVID-19. For the study at large: Material from acute and convalescent COVID-19 was sourced from the United States, Italy and Spain.

Authors' methods: Reference gene primer amplification yielded estimated nucleated cell counts. Clones were sequenced by immunoSEQ multiplex PCR, and TCRdb holds only the in-frame ones, with some missing. V, J and clone size are taken as reported in that table, and D and trimming were inferred from the DNA itself. The table has around 250,000 clones, just over 85% seen once. Individuals drawn from approximately 22 US areas were roughly 18 to 89 years old. Cohort placement rested on clinical history that participants reported themselves. This CDR3 is built from 12 residues. Germline V gives CDR1 SGHTA, CDR2 FQGNSA. V was trimmed by 1 base and J by 14 bases, leaving 14 bases between them.

Sequences were obtained from PBMCs or T cells enriched from blood (not recorded which). The rearrangement uses TRBV7-2 and TRBJ1-2; D perhaps matches TRBD1 (5 bases). This TCR was sampled from a man aged 18 to 35 who had recovered from COVID-19. DNA of the CDR3: TGTGCCAGCAGCTTAGACCGGGCAGGGCCGACCTTC. Amino acids: CASSLDRAGPTF.